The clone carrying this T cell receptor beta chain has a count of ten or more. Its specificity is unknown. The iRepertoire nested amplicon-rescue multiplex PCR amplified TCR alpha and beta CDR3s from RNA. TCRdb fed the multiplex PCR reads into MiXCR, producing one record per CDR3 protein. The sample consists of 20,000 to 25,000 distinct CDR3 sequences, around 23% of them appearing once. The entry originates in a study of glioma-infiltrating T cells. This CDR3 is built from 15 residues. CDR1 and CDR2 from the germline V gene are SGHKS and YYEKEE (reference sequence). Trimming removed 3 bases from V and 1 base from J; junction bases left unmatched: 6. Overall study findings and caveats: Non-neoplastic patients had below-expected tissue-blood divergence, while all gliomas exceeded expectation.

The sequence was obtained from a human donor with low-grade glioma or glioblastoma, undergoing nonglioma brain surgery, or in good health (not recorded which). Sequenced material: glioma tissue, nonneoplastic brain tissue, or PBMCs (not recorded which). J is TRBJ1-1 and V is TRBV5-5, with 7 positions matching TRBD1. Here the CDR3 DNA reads TGTGCCAGCAGCTCCGGGACAGCACCGAACACTGAAGCTTTCTTT. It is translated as CASSSGTAPNTEAFF.